Reported below is one TCR beta chain. Assay used: immunoSEQ multiplex PCR; TCRdb lists only in-frame clones, some missing. The table lists 200,000 to 250,000 clones, approximately 70% of them singletons. This sample is drawn from a study of shared clonotypes between healthy human individuals. This clonotype was sampled from a man aged 25-45 years in good health. Material: memory CD4+ T cells sorted from blood. Subset: CD45RA-negative fraction.

The CDR3 protein is CASSDPGYNQPQHF. The CDR3 DNA is TGTGCCAGCAGTGACCCGGGGTACAATCAGCCCCAGCATTTT. The chain has TRBV2 and TRBJ1-5; unclear D gene. Germline V gene lookup returns CDR1 SNHLY and CDR2 FYNNEI. V was trimmed by 3 bases and J by 3 bases, leaving 9 bases between them. The CDR3 contains 14 residues.